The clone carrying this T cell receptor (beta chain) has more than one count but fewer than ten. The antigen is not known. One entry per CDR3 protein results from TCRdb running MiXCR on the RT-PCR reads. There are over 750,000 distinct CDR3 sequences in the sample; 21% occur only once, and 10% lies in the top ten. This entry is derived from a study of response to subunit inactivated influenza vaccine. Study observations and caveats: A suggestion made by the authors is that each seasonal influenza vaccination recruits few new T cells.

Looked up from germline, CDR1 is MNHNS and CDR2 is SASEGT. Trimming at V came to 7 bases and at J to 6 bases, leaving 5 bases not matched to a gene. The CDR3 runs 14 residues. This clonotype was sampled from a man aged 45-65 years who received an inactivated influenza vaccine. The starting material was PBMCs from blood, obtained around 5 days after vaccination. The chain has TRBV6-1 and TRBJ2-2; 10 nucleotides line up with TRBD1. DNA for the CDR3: TGTGCCAGCAAGGGACAGGGGTCCCCCGGGGAGCTGTTTTTT. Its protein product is CASKGQGSPGELFF.